This TCR beta chain was recovered during a study of T-cell reconstitution after alpha-beta-depleted transplantation in children. Study results and limitations: Diversity of TCRbeta at day 60 was high in some patients, arising from surviving recipient T cells and thymic progenitors.

CDR3 size: 16 residues. V was clipped by 3 bases and J by 7 bases; unmatched bases: 8. The V gene's germline CDR1 is LNHNV and CDR2 YYDKDF (reference sequence). Preparation of the TCRbeta library involved a method that used unique molecular identifiers. MiXCR, applied by TCRdb to the PCR reads, yields one record per CDR3 protein. The sample contains about 980,000 distinct CDR3 sequences, about 30% of which appear only once. For this clonotype: The target antigen is unknown.

This sequence was found in a boy under three years old who had a stem cell transplant for SCID, so the T cells may come from the graft donor. Source: PBMCs, mostly from graft donor cells, taken 360 days after TCRalphabeta/CD19-depleted stem cell transplant. The chain combines TRBV15 with TRBJ2-1; TRBD2 matches at 11 bases. CDR3 DNA sequence: TGTGCCACCAGCAGCCAGGTAGCGGGGGGGCTAAATGAGCAGTTCTTC. Translated: CATSSQVAGGLNEQFF.